This section outlines one T cell receptor (beta chain) sequence together with its context. This entry comes from a study of blood T cell repertoires in COVID-19. Background on the study: Sites across the United States, Italy and Spain contributed samples from acute and convalescent COVID-19.

Germline V gene sequence: CDR1 MGHRA, CDR2 YSYEKL. CDR3 length: 13 amino acids. The V gene end was trimmed by 3 bases and the J gene end by 13 bases; junction bases not matched to a gene: 10. The data were produced by immunoSEQ multiplex PCR, yet TCRdb's version contains in-frame clones alone and is incomplete. The sample includes over 150,000 clones, 70% to 90% seen only once; the top ten take 8.3%. The J gene is TRBJ1-1, the V gene TRBV4-1; 8 bases line up with TRBD1. The sequenced material came from peripheral blood. The sequence derives from a woman aged 55 to 70 with COVID-19, enrolled during active disease. The CDR3 nucleotides are TGCGCCAGCAGCCAGGGTTCCGAGACAGGGGTTTTCTTT. Translated, it gives CASSQGSETGVFF.